Sequencing of this T cell receptor beta chain was carried out in a study of shared clonotypes between healthy human individuals. Overall study context: The study enrolled two women and a few men aged 18 to 49. There were three CD4 naive, three CD4 memory, two CD8 naive and one CD8 memory plates per donor.

TCRdb keeps only in-frame clones here, not all; method: immunoSEQ multiplex PCR. The data show about 2 million clones, about 95% seen once. General study results and limits: How much donors shared clonotypes was expected to be affected by sequencing depth.

In the case of this clone: No antigen is known for it.

Germline assignment: CDR1 MGHRA and CDR2 YSYEKL. The CDR3 length is 15 residues. V lost 0 bases to trimming and J lost 8 bases, with 14 bases between them. Naivety among CD8 cells was defined by CD45RO negativity and positive CCR7 selection, thereby excluding terminally differentiated effector memory CD45RA+ cells. Caucasian adults residing in Nashville, Tennessee made up all the donors. The material sequenced was naive CD8+ T cells sorted from blood. The TCR originated in a man younger than 35 in good health. The V call is TRBV4-1, the J call TRBJ2-1; D remains unclear. The CDR3, as DNA: TGCGCCAGCAGCCAAGAGGGTTCGTCGCTCCATGAGCAGTTCTTC. Its protein product is CASSQEGSSLHEQFF.